Listed below are T cell receptor beta chains from one sample, sequenced in a study of blood T cell repertoires in COVID-19. Some clones are missing from TCRdb's copy, which holds only in-frame ones; the method was immunoSEQ multiplex PCR. The table shows 360,000 or so clones, with about nine tenths occurring only once. Sample: PBMCs or T cells enriched from blood (not recorded which). The receptors stem from a woman aged 25 to 45 who had recovered from COVID-19. CDR3s include the opening cysteine and the closing phenylalanine or tryptophan. Fields, in order: D gene, V gene, clone size, J gene, CDR3 protein, CDR3 DNA. A D gene is named only where the DNA matches it firmly. Part of the rows lack a size; the others show once, few, many or a class for expanded clones.

D gene: NA; V gene: TRBV11-3; clone size: NA; J gene: TRBJ2-1; CDR3 protein: CASSIEGGYSYNEQFF; CDR3 DNA: TGTGCCAGCAGCATAGAAGGGGGATACTCCTACAATGAGCAGTTCTTC
D gene: NA; V gene: TRBV30; clone size: NA; J gene: TRBJ1-2; CDR3 protein: CAWSGDLHLNYGYTF; CDR3 DNA: TGTGCCTGGAGTGGTGATTTACATCTCAACTATGGCTACACCTTC
D gene: NA; V gene: TRBV9; clone size: once; J gene: TRBJ1-2; CDR3 protein: CASSVGWDGAYGYTF; CDR3 DNA: TGTGCCAGCAGCGTAGGGTGGGATGGGGCCTATGGCTACACCTTC
D gene: TRBD1; V gene: TRBV19; clone size: NA; J gene: TRBJ2-2; CDR3 protein: CASSKGQGHTGELFF; CDR3 DNA: TGTGCCAGTAGTAAAGGACAGGGTCACACCGGGGAGCTGTTTTTT
D gene: NA; V gene: TRBV6-5; clone size: NA; J gene: TRBJ1-2; CDR3 protein: CASSYKGGYGYTF; CDR3 DNA: TGTGCCAGCAGTTACAAAGGGGGCTATGGCTACACCTTC
D gene: TRBD2; V gene: TRBV3-1/TRBV3-2; clone size: NA; J gene: TRBJ2-2; CDR3 protein: CASSLGTSGSISGELFF; CDR3 DNA: TGTGCCAGCAGCCTCGGGACTAGCGGGAGTATCTCCGGGGAGCTGTTTTTT
D gene: TRBD1; V gene: TRBV18; clone size: NA; J gene: TRBJ1-1; CDR3 protein: CASSPLAGQGARTEAFF; CDR3 DNA: TGTGCCAGCTCACCATTGGCAGGACAGGGGGCGAGGACTGAAGCTTTCTTT
D gene: NA; V gene: TRBV19; clone size: NA; J gene: TRBJ1-6; CDR3 protein: CASSISQNYNSPLHF; CDR3 DNA: TGTGCCAGTAGTATATCACAAAACTATAATTCACCCCTCCACTTT
D gene: NA; V gene: TRBV7-2; clone size: NA; J gene: TRBJ1-2; CDR3 protein: CASSHGGTYGYTF; CDR3 DNA: TGTGCCAGCAGCCACGGGGGTACCTATGGCTACACCTTC
D gene: NA; V gene: TRBV5-6; clone size: NA; J gene: TRBJ2-2; CDR3 protein: CASSLWGGRTGELFF; CDR3 DNA: TGTGCCAGCAGCTTGTGGGGGGGCCGCACCGGGGAGCTGTTTTTT
D gene: NA; V gene: TRBV12-3/TRBV12-4; clone size: NA; J gene: TRBJ1-3; CDR3 protein: CASSLTEESTIYF; CDR3 DNA: TGTGCCAGCAGTTTAACCGAGGAAAGCACCATATATTTT
D gene: NA; V gene: TRBV21-1; clone size: NA; J gene: TRBJ1-2; CDR3 protein: CAKLSQGTKGLYGYTF; CDR3 DNA: TGTGCCAAGCTTTCGCAGGGGACCAAAGGCCTCTATGGCTACACCTTC
D gene: TRBD2; V gene: TRBV29-1; clone size: NA; J gene: TRBJ2-2; CDR3 protein: CSVHGLAGRTGELFF; CDR3 DNA: TGCAGCGTTCACGGACTAGCGGGAAGGACCGGGGAGCTGTTTTTT
D gene: TRBD1; V gene: TRBV2; clone size: NA; J gene: TRBJ1-6; CDR3 protein: CASSSDRGSGSPLHF; CDR3 DNA: TGTGCCAGCAGCTCGGACAGGGGTTCCGGATCACCCCTCCACTTT
D gene: NA; V gene: TRBV7-9; clone size: once; J gene: TRBJ1-1; CDR3 protein: CASSLLSGNEAFF; CDR3 DNA: TGTGCCAGCAGCTTACTCTCGGGGAATGAAGCTTTCTTT
D gene: NA; V gene: TRBV7-8; clone size: once; J gene: TRBJ1-5; CDR3 protein: CASSLVGQPQHF; CDR3 DNA: TGTGCCAGCAGCTTAGTCGGTCAGCCCCAGCATTTT
D gene: NA; V gene: TRBV3-1/TRBV3-2; clone size: NA; J gene: TRBJ1-6; CDR3 protein: CASRIGSSYNSPLHF; CDR3 DNA: TGTGCCAGCAGGATAGGGAGCTCCTATAATTCACCCCTCCACTTT
D gene: NA; V gene: TRBV5-1; clone size: NA; J gene: TRBJ2-4; CDR3 protein: CASSLYRQDENIQYF; CDR3 DNA: TGCGCCAGCAGCTTGTATAGACAGGACGAAAACATTCAGTACTTC
D gene: NA; V gene: TRBV18; clone size: NA; J gene: TRBJ1-5; CDR3 protein: CASSPINSGPPNQPQHF; CDR3 DNA: TGTGCCAGCTCACCAATTAATTCAGGGCCTCCCAATCAGCCCCAGCATTTT
D gene: NA; V gene: TRBV5-1; clone size: NA; J gene: TRBJ1-2; CDR3 protein: CASSLGPLRGPIGGYTF; CDR3 DNA: TGCGCCAGCAGCTTGGGGCCCCTTAGAGGCCCGATCGGCGGCTACACCTTC
D gene: NA; V gene: TRBV4-3; clone size: once; J gene: TRBJ2-1; CDR3 protein: CASSRDRGNEQFF; CDR3 DNA: TGCGCCAGCAGCCGAGACCGGGGAAATGAGCAGTTCTTC
D gene: TRBD1; V gene: TRBV18; clone size: NA; J gene: TRBJ1-6; CDR3 protein: CASSQTGDSPLHF; CDR3 DNA: TGTGCCAGCTCACAGACAGGGGATTCACCCCTCCACTTT
D gene: TRBD1; V gene: TRBV12-5; clone size: NA; J gene: TRBJ2-7; CDR3 protein: CASGLVTGQVTYEQYF; CDR3 DNA: TGTGCTAGTGGTTTGGTAACGGGACAGGTAACCTACGAGCAGTACTTC
D gene: NA; V gene: TRBV29-1; clone size: NA; J gene: TRBJ2-1; CDR3 protein: CSVELVASYNEQFF; CDR3 DNA: TGCAGCGTTGAGTTGGTAGCTTCCTACAATGAGCAGTTCTTC
D gene: NA; V gene: TRBV9; clone size: once; J gene: TRBJ2-1; CDR3 protein: CASSVDGLLVSSPSYNEQFF; CDR3 DNA: TGTGCCAGCAGCGTAGATGGGCTCCTGGTAAGTTCCCCCTCCTACAATGAGCAGTTCTTC
D gene: TRBD1; V gene: TRBV5-1; clone size: NA; J gene: TRBJ1-4; CDR3 protein: CASSNTGVSNEKLFF; CDR3 DNA: TGCGCCAGCAGCAATACAGGGGTCTCTAATGAAAAACTGTTTTTT
D gene: TRBD1; V gene: TRBV5-6; clone size: NA; J gene: TRBJ1-2; CDR3 protein: CASSSDRGAGYTF; CDR3 DNA: TGTGCCAGCAGCTCGGACAGGGGCGCGGGCTACACCTTC
D gene: NA; V gene: TRBV5-4; clone size: NA; J gene: TRBJ2-3; CDR3 protein: CASSSAGAVDTQYF; CDR3 DNA: TGTGCCAGCAGCTCGGCTGGGGCGGTGGATACGCAGTATTTT
D gene: TRBD2; V gene: TRBV7-6; clone size: NA; J gene: TRBJ2-5; CDR3 protein: CASSSLAGAQETQYF; CDR3 DNA: TGTGCCAGCAGCTCCCTAGCGGGGGCGCAAGAGACCCAGTACTTC
D gene: TRBD1; V gene: TRBV27; clone size: NA; J gene: TRBJ1-5; CDR3 protein: CASSSDRGHQPQHF; CDR3 DNA: TGTGCCAGCAGTTCCGACAGGGGACATCAGCCCCAGCATTTT
D gene: TRBD2; V gene: TRBV19; clone size: NA; J gene: TRBJ2-1; CDR3 protein: CASSPSGGRVYNEQFF; CDR3 DNA: TGTGCCAGTAGTCCCTCGGGAGGGAGAGTTTACAATGAGCAGTTCTTC
D gene: NA; V gene: TRBV6-2/TRBV6-3; clone size: NA; J gene: TRBJ1-3; CDR3 protein: CACSRYGVLENTIYF; CDR3 DNA: TGTGCCTGCAGTAGGTACGGTGTCTTGGAGAACACCATATATTTT
D gene: TRBD1; V gene: TRBV5-1; clone size: NA; J gene: TRBJ1-2; CDR3 protein: CASSTGQGNGYTF; CDR3 DNA: TGCGCCAGCAGCACGGGACAGGGAAATGGCTACACCTTC
D gene: TRBD2; V gene: TRBV6-5; clone size: NA; J gene: TRBJ2-2; CDR3 protein: CASSYLAGGITGELFF; CDR3 DNA: TGTGCCAGCAGTTATCTCGCGGGGGGTATCACCGGGGAGCTGTTTTTT
D gene: NA; V gene: TRBV6-1; clone size: NA; J gene: TRBJ1-1; CDR3 protein: CASSELRNTEAFF; CDR3 DNA: TGTGCCAGCAGTGAACTTCGGAACACTGAAGCTTTCTTT